This T cell receptor beta chain emerged from a study of T cells in Graves' hyperthyroidism and ophthalmopathy. The study included ophthalmopathy patients with Clinical Activity Score at least 3, NOSPECS grade at least 4 and duration under 3 months. The study, taken as a whole, reports: Blood held most thyroid clonotypes expanded above 0.001 frequency.

Regions amplified from RNA transcripts were the TCR beta CDR3 regions. When the TCR CDR3 underwent first-round RT-PCR, the HTBI primer set was used. TCRdb re-called the multiplex PCR reads through MiXCR, storing one row per CDR3 protein. The repertoire holds hundreds of thousands of distinct CDR3 sequences, with 15% to 20% as singletons. V lost 6 bases and J 0 bases, leaving 18 bases between the germline ends. The CDR3 is made up of 17 amino acids. Germline loops: CDR1 SGHAT, CDR2 FQNNGV. This clonotype was observed many times. Antigen specificity is unknown. The sequenced sample was blood. The chain employs TRBV11-2 and TRBJ2-1, with D unresolved. The source is a woman aged 18-29 years with Graves' ophthalmopathy. As DNA, the CDR3 is TGTGCCAGCAGTTGGTTTGGGGATCCCAGCTCCTACAATGAGCAGTTCTTC. The encoded protein is CASSWFGDPSSYNEQFF.